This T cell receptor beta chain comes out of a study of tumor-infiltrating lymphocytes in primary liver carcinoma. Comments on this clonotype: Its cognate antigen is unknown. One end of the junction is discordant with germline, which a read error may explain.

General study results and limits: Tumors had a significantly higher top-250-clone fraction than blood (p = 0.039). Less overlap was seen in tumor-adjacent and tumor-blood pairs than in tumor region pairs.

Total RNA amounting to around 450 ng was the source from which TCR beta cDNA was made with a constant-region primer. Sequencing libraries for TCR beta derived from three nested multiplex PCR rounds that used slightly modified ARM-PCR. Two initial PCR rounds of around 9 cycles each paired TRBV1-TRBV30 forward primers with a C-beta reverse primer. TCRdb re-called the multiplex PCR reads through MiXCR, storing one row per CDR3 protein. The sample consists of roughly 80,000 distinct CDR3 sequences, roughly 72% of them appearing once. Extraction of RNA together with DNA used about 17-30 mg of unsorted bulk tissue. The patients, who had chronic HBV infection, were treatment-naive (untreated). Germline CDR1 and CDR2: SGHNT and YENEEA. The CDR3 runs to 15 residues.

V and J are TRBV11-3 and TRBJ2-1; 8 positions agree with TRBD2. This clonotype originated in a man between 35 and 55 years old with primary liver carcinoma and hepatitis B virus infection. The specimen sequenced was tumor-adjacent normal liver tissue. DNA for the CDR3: TGTGCCAGCAGCGCCGGGACTAGAGAGATTGAAGAGCGGTTCTTC. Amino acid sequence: CASSAGTREIEERFF.